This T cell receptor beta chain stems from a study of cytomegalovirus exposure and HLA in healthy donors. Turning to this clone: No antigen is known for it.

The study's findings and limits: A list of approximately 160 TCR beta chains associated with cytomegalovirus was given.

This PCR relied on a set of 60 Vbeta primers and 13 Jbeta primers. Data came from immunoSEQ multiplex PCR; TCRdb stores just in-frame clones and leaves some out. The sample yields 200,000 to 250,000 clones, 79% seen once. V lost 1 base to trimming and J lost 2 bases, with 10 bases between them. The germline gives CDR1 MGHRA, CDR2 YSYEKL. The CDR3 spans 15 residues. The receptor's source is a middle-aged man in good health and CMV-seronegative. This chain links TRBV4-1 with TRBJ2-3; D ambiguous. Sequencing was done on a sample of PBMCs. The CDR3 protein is CASSQAGANTDTQYF. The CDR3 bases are TGCGCCAGCAGCCAAGCTGGAGCGAACACAGATACGCAGTATTTT.